The clone carrying this TCR beta chain showed up just a few times. One junction end does not reproduce the germline sequence, and a read error may be involved. This sample stems from a study of identical twins. A single record per CDR3 protein comes from TCRdb applying MiXCR to the 5' RACE reads. The sample includes about 520,000 distinct CDR3 sequences, roughly 21% of them seen just once. In germline, CDR1 is DFQATT, CDR2 SNEGSKA (reference sequence). The CDR3 has 16 amino acids. The same data also went into a second study, on T cells expressing NK-cell markers. From that study: Repertoire data for TCR beta were derived from sorted T cells (CD3+CD56+NKG2C+, CD3+CD56+NKG2C- and CD3+CD56-NKG2C+). The dominant NKG2C+ clonotypes represented 1.0-7.0% of CD8+ T cells in more than five donors.

The TCR comes from a woman younger than 30 in good health. Input material: CD4+ T cells sorted from blood. The genes are TRBV20-1 and TRBJ1-4; D perhaps matches TRBD1 (6 bases). The CDR3 sequence is CRARLTRGAFNEKLFF. The CDR3 bases are TGCAGGGCTAGACTCACACGGGGGGCGTTTAATGAAAAACTGTTTTTT.